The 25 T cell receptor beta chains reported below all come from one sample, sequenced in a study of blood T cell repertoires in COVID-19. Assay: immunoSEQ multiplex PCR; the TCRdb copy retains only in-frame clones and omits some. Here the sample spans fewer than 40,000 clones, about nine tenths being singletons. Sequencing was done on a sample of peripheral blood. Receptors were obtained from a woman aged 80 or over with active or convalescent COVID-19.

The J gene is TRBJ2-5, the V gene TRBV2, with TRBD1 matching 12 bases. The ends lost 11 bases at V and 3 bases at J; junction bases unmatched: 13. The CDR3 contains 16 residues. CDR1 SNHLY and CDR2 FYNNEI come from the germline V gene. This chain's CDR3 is CASLRDRGLSKETQYF. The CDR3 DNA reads TGTGCCTCCCTCCGGGACAGGGGGCTATCCAAAGAGACCCAGTACTTC.

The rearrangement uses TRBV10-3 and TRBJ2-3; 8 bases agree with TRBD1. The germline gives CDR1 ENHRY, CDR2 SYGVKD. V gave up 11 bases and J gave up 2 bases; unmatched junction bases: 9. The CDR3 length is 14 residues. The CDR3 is CAVMTGDLTDTQYF. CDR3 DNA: TGTGCCGTCATGACAGGGGACCTCACAGATACGCAGTATTTT.

In DNA, the CDR3 is TGCGCCATCCCGGGACTAGCGGGGGTGGTAAGGGAGACCCAGTACTTC. This encodes CAIPGLAGVVRETQYF. This chain links TRBV10-1 with TRBJ2-5; 14 bases fit TRBD2. The length of the CDR3 is 16 residues. V gave up 10 bases and J gave up 5 bases; unmatched junction bases: 12. CDR1 WNHNN and CDR2 SYGVQD come from the germline V gene (reference sequence).

CDR3 coding DNA: TGTGCCACCCGACAGCATTCCGGGGAGCTGTTTTTT. This gives the protein CATRQHSGELFF. The chain uses TRBV19 and TRBJ2-2; possible D gene TRBD1, 5 bases. Trimming removed 10 bases from V and 6 bases from J, with 12 bases in between. Germline-derived CDR1 and CDR2 are LNHDA and SQIVND (reference sequence). The CDR3 consists of 12 residues. The variable domain in full, with the rest retrieved from reference TRBV19 and TRBJ2-2, is DGGITQSPKYLFRKEGQNVTLSCEQNLNHDAMYWYRQDPGQGLRLIYYSQIVNDFQKGDIAEGYSVSREKKESFPLTVTSAQKNPTAFYLCATRQHSGELFFGEGSRLTVL.

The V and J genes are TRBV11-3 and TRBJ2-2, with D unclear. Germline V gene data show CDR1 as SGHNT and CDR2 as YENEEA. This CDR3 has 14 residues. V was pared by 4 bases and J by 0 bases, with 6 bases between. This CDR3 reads CASSSRTNTGELFF. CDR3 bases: TGTGCCAGCAGCTCCAGGACGAACACCGGGGAGCTGTTTTTT.

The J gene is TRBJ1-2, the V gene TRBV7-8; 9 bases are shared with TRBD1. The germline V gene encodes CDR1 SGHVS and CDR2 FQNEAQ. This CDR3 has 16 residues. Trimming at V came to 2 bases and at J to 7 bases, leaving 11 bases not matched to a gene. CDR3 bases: TGTGCCAGCAGCTTATCCGCGGACAGGGGACACGGTGGCTACACCTTC. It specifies CASSLSADRGHGGYTF. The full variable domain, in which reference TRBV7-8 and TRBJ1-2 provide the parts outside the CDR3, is GAGVSQSPRYKVAKRGQDVALRCDPISGHVSLFWYQQALGQGPEFLTYFQNEAQLDKSGLPSDRFFAERPEGSVSTLKIQRTQQEDSAVYLCASSLSADRGHGGYTFGSGTRLTVV.

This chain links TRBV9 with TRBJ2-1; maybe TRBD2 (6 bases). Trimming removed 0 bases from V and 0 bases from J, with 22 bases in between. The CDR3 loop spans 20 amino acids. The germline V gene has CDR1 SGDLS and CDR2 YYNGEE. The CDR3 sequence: CASSVDPMGSSASSYNEQFF. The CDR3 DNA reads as TGTGCCAGCAGCGTAGACCCCATGGGGTCTAGCGCAAGCTCCTACAATGAGCAGTTCTTC.

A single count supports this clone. Here the CDR3 DNA reads TGTGCCAGTAGTACAAGACAGGGTCACCCCGGAGATACGCAGTATTTT. This translates into CASSTRQGHPGDTQYF. The rearrangement joins TRBV19 to TRBJ2-3, with 7 bases aligning to TRBD1. V trimming: 4 bases; J trimming: 5 bases; junction bases outside the gene matches: 12. The CDR3 is 16 residues long. The germline gives CDR1 LNHDA, CDR2 SQIVND (reference sequence).

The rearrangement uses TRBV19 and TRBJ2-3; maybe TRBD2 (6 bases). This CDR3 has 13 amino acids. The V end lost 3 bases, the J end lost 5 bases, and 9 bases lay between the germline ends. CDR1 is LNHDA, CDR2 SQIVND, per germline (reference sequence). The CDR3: CASSMLGGDTQYF. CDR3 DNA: TGTGCCAGTAGTATGCTGGGGGGAGATACGCAGTATTTT.

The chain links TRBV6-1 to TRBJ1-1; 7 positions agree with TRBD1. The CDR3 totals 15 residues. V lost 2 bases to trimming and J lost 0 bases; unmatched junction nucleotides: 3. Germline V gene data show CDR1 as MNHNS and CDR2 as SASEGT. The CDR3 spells CASSENRGMNTEAFF. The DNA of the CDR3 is TGTGCCAGCAGTGAAAACAGGGGAATGAACACTGAAGCTTTCTTT.

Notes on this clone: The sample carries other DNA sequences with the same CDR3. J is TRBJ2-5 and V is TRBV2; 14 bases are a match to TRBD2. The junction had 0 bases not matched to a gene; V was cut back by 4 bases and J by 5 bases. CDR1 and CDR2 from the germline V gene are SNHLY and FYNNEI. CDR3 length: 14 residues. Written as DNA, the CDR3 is TGTGCCAGCAGTGGGACTAGCGGGGGGGAGACCCAGTACTTC. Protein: CASSGTSGGETQYF.

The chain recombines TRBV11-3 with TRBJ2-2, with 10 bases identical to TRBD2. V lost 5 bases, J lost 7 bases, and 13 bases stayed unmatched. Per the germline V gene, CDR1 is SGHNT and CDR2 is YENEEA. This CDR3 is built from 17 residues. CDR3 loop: CASSLDGLAGEGGELFF. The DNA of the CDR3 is TGTGCCAGCAGCCTTGACGGTCTAGCGGGGGAAGGCGGGGAGCTGTTTTTT.

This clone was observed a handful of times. Here the CDR3 DNA reads TGCAGCGCAAGTCGGGGGGACTACGAGCAGTACTTC. This sequence encodes CSASRGDYEQYF. The chain couples TRBV20-1 to TRBJ2-7; 7 positions match TRBD2. Per germline, CDR1 DFQATT and CDR2 SNEGSKA (reference sequence). CDR3 length: 12 amino acids.

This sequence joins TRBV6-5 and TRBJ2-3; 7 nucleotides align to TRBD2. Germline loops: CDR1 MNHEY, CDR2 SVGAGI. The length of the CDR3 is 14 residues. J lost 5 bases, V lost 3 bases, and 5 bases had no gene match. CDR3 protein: CASSYGGGIDTQYF. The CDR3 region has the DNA TGTGCCAGCAGTTATGGGGGGGGGATAGATACGCAGTATTTT.

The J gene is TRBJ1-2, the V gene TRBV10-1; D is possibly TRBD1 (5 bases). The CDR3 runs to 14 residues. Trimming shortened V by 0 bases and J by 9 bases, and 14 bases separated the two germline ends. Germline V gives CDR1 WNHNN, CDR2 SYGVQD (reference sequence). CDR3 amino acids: CASSESGVEGSYTF. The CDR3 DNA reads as TGCGCCAGCAGTGAGTCGGGGGTGGAGGGGAGCTACACCTTC.

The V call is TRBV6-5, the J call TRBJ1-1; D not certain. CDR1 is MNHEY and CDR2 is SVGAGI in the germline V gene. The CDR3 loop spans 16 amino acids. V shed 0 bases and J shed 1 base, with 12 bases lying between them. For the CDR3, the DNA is TGTGCCAGCAGTTACTCGAGAATAACTAGGAACACTGAAGCTTTCTTT. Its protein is CASSYSRITRNTEAFF.

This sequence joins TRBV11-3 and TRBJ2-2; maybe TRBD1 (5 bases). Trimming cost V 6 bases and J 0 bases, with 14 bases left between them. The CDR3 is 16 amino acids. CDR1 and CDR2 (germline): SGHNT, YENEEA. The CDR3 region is CASSFQTDTNTGELFF. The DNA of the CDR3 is TGTGCCAGCAGTTTCCAGACAGATACGAACACCGGGGAGCTGTTTTTT. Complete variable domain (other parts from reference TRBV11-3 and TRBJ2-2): EAGVVQSPRYKIIEKKQPVAFWCNPISGHNTLYWYLQNLGQGPELLIRYENEEAVDDSQLPKDRFSAERLKGVDSTLKIQPAELGDSAVYLCASSFQTDTNTGELFFGEGSRLTVL.

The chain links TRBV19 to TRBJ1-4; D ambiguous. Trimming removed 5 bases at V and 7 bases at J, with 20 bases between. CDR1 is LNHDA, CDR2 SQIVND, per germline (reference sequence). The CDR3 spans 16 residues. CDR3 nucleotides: TGTGCCAGTAGTCGCCGGCCCCCGGGAGAACTTGAAAAACTGTTTTTT. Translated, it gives CASSRRPPGELEKLFF.

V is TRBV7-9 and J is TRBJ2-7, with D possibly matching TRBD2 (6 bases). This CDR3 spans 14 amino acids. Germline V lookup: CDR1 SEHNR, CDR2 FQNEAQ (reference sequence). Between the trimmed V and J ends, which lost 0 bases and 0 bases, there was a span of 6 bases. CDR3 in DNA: TGTGCCAGCAGCTTAGCCGGGAGCTCCTACGAGCAGTACTTC. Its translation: CASSLAGSSYEQYF.

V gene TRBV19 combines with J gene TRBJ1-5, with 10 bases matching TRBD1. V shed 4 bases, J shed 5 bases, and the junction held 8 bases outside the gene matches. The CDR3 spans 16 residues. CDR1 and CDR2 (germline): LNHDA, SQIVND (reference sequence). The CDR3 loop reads CASSTILTGGHQPQHF. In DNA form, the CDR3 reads TGTGCCAGTAGTACCATCCTGACAGGGGGCCATCAGCCCCAGCATTTT.

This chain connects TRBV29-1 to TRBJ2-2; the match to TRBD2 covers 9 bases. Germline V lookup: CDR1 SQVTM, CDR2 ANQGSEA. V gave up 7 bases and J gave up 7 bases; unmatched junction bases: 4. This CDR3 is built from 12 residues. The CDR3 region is CSGAGGHGELFF. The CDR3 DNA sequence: TGCAGCGGAGCGGGGGGTCACGGGGAGCTGTTTTTT.

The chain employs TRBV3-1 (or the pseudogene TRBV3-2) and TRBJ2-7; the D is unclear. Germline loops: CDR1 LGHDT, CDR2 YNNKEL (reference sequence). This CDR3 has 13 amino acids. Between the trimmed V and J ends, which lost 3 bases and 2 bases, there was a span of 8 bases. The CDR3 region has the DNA TGTGCCAGCAGCCATTTCAGAACCTACGAGCAGTACTTC. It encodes CASSHFRTYEQYF.

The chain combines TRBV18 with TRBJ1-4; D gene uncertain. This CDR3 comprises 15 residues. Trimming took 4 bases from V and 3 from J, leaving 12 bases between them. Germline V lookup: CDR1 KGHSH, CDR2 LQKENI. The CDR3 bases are TGTGCCAGCTCACAAATCGAGGAGGCTAATGAAAAACTGTTTTTT. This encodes CASSQIEEANEKLFF.

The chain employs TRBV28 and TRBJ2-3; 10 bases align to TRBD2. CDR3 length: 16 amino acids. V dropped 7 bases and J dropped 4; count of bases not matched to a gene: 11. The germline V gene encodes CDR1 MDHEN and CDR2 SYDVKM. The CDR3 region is CASNSQRGGFADTQYF. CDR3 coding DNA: TGTGCCAGCAATTCGCAGCGGGGGGGCTTTGCAGATACGCAGTATTTT.

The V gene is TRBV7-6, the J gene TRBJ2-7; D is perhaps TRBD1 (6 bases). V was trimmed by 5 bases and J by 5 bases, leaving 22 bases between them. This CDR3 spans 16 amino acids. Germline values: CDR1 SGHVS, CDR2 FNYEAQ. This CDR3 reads CASSPGNRVLPHEQYF. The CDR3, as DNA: TGTGCCAGCAGCCCTGGGAACAGGGTCCTACCTCACGAGCAGTACTTC.